Reported below is one T cell receptor (beta chain). In the source study's methods: Reference gene primer amplification in the assay estimated nucleated cell counts. The method was immunoSEQ multiplex PCR; TCRdb's version includes in-frame clones alone and lacks a portion of them. V and J calls and clone size are given by that table; D and trimming were obtained from the DNA. Of more than 200,000 clones in the sample, about 87% were seen once. The data stem from a study of blood T cell repertoires in COVID-19. In the study overall: The study drew acute and convalescent COVID-19 samples from the United States, Italy and Spain.

V shed 2 bases, J shed 0 bases, and the junction held 5 bases outside the gene matches. Germline V gene data show CDR1 as SGDLS and CDR2 as YYNGEE. This CDR3 is 16 amino acids long. This TCR came from a woman aged 55-69 years with COVID-19, enrolled during active disease. The V call is TRBV9, the J call TRBJ2-5; TRBD1 agrees at 9 bases. The sample consisted of peripheral blood. The CDR3 sequence is CASSVSGTGNQETQYF. CDR3 coding DNA: TGTGCCAGCAGCGTCTCCGGGACAGGGAACCAAGAGACCCAGTACTTC.